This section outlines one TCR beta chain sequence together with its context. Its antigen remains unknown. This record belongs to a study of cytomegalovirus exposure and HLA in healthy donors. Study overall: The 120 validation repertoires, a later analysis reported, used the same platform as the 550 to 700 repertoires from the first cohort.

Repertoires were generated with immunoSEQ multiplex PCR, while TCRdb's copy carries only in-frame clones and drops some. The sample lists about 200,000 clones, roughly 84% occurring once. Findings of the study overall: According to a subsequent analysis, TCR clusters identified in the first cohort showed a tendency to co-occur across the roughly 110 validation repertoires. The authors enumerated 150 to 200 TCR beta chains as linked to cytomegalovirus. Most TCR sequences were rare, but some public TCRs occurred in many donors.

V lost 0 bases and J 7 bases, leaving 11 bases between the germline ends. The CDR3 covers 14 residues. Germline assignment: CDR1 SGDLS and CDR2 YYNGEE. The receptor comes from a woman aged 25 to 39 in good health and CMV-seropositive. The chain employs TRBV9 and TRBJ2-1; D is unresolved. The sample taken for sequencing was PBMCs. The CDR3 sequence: CASSVDLHLNEQFF. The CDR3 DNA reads TGTGCCAGCAGCGTAGATCTCCACTTGAATGAGCAGTTCTTC.